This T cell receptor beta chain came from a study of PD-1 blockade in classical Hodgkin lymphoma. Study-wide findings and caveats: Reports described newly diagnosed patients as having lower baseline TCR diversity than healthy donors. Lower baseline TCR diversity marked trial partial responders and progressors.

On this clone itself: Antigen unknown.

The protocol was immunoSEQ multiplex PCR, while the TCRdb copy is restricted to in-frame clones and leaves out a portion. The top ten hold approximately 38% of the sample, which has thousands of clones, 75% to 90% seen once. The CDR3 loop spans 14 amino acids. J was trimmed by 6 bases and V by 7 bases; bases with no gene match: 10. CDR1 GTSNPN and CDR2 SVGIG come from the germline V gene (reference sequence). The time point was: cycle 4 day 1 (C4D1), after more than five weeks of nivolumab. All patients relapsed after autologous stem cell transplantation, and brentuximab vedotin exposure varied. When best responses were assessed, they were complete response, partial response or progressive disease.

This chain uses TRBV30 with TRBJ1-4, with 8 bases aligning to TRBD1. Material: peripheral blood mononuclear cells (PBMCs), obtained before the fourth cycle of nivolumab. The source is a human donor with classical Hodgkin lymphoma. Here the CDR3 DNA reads TGTGCCTACAACAGGGGGATAGTTTATGAAAAACTGTTTTTT. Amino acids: CAYNRGIVYEKLFF.